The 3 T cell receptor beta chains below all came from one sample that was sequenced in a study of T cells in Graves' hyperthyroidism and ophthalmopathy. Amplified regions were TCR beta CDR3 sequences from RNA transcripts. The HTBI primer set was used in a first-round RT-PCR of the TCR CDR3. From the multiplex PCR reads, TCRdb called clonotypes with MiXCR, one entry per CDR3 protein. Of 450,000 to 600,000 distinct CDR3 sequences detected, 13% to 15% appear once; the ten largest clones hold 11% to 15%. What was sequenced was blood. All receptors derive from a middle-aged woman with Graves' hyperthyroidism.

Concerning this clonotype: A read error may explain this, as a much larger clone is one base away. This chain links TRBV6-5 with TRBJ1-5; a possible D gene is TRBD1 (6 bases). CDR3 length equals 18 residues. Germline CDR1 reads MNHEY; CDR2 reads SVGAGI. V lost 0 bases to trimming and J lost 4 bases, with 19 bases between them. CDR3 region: CASSYSYGGGQSNQPQHF. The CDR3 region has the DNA TGTGCCAGCAGTTACTCGTACGGGGGAGGACAGTCTAATCAGCCCCAGCATTTT.

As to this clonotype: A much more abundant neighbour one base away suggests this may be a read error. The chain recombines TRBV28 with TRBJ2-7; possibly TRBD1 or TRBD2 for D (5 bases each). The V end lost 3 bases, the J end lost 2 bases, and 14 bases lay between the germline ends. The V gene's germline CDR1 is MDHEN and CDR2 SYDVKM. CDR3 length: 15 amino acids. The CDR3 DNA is TGTGCCAGCAGTTTCGCCGGGACCGAGGCCTACGAGCAGTACTTC. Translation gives CASSFAGTEAYEQYF.

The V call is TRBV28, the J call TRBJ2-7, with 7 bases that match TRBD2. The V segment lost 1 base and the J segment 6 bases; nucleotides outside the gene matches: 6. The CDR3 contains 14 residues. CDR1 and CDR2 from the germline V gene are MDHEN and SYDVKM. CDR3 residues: CASSLSTGGSEQYF. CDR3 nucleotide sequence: TGTGCCAGCAGTTTATCCACCGGGGGGTCCGAGCAGTACTTC.